Below, 19 T cell receptor beta chains from the same sample are listed, as sequenced in a study of shared clonotypes between healthy human individuals. Here immunoSEQ multiplex PCR was the method, and the copy in TCRdb shows in-frame clones only, minus some. The repertoire holds around 1,900,000 clones, around 93% seen once, with more than 1.5% in the top ten. Naive CD8 cells lacked CD45RO and underwent positive selection for CCR7, leaving out terminally differentiated effector memory CD45RA+ cells. Sequencing input: naive CD8+ T cells from PBMCs. Receptor source: a man aged 18 to 29 in good health. Some clones in this sample may be carry-over from other donors' samples.

The chain combines TRBV4-2 with TRBJ1-4, with D unresolved. The V end was cut by 4 bases, the J end by 8 bases, with 14 bases between. Germline V gene lookup returns CDR1 LGHNA and CDR2 YNFKEQ. The length of the CDR3 is 14 residues. The CDR3 DNA is TGTGCCAGCAGCCTTCCTCGGGTTGGCGAAAAACTGTTTTTT. Protein: CASSLPRVGEKLFF.

J is TRBJ1-5 and V is TRBV7-2; D is undetermined. The CDR3 is 14 residues long. The germline V gene has CDR1 SGHTA and CDR2 FQGNSA. V dropped 4 bases and J dropped 2 bases, with 9 bases sitting between them. The CDR3 here is CASSSIVRNQPQHF. CDR3 nucleotide sequence: TGTGCCAGCAGCTCCATTGTGCGCAATCAGCCCCAGCATTTT.

V usage is TRBV10-3 and J usage is TRBJ2-7; D unresolved. CDR3 length: 13 residues. Looked up from germline, CDR1 is ENHRY and CDR2 is SYGVKD. V lost 10 bases and J 0 bases, leaving 13 bases between the germline ends. The chain's CDR3 is CATLRVLSYEQYF. The CDR3 region has the DNA TGTGCCACACTACGGGTGCTCTCCTACGAGCAGTACTTC.

The chain combines TRBV4-3 with TRBJ1-2; D perhaps matches TRBD1 (6 bases). CDR3 size: 17 residues. The V end lost 0 bases, the J end lost 1 base, and 15 bases lay between the germline ends. CDR1 and CDR2 (germline): LGHNA, YSLEER. CDR3 residues: CASSQDWGRLDNYGYTF. In nucleotides, the CDR3 is TGCGCCAGCAGCCAAGATTGGGGGCGCTTAGATAACTATGGCTACACCTTC.

The genes are TRBV7-6 and TRBJ2-7, with TRBD2 matching over 8 bases. The CDR3 extends over 15 amino acids. The V and J ends lost 5 bases and 2 bases, in that order; junction bases with no gene match: 8. CDR1 SGHVS and CDR2 FNYEAQ come from the germline V gene. The CDR3 nucleotides are TGTGCCAGCAGCGTGACTAGCGCCAACACCTACGAGCAGTACTTC. Its translation is CASSVTSANTYEQYF.

The rearrangement joins TRBV30 to TRBJ1-2; maybe TRBD1 (6 bases). Looked up from germline, CDR1 is GTSNPN and CDR2 is SVGIG (reference sequence). Trimming shortened V by 3 bases and J by 2 bases, and 16 bases separated the two germline ends. The CDR3 is 15 amino acids. CDR3 DNA: TGTGCCTGGAGCGCCACAGGGCTTGGGAACTATGGCTACACCTTC. Amino acids: CAWSATGLGNYGYTF.

The chain joins TRBV11-2 to TRBJ2-1; no definite D call. CDR3 length: 13 amino acids. V was shortened by 1 base and J by 9 bases, with 10 bases between the two germline ends. Germline assignment: CDR1 SGHAT and CDR2 FQNNGV. Here the CDR3 DNA reads TGTGCCAGCAGCTTAGTCCTAGAGCGTGAGCAGTTCTTC. This codes for CASSLVLEREQFF.

The gene calls are TRBV5-4 and TRBJ1-3; D uncertain. V lost 4 bases to trimming and J lost 0 bases, with 8 bases between them. This CDR3 has 14 residues. Germline CDR1 reads SGHNT; CDR2 reads YYREEE (reference sequence). CDR3 nucleotides: TGTGCCAGCAGCCCCGATAACTCTGGAAACACCATATATTTT. Translating gives CASSPDNSGNTIYF.

The J gene is TRBJ2-5, the V gene TRBV29-1; a weak D match, TRBD2 (5 bases). TRBJ2-7 matches the DNA end more closely, so the J call is doubtful. Germline V gene lookup returns CDR1 SQVTM and CDR2 ANQGSEA. The CDR3 totals 13 residues. The CDR3 DNA sequence: TGCAGCGTTAGCGGTACGAATAACTACGAGCAGTACTTC. Amino acids: CSVSGTNNYEQYF.

The chain employs TRBV6-1 and TRBJ1-4; D unclear. The CDR3 totals 14 residues. The V gene lost 3 bases and the J gene lost 7 bases, with 12 bases spanning the gap. The germline gives CDR1 MNHNS, CDR2 SASEGT. CDR3 residues: CASSDVRWIEKLFF. The CDR3 region has the DNA TGTGCCAGCAGTGACGTCAGGTGGATTGAAAAACTGTTTTTT.

This clone was detected once. The chain recombines TRBV7-9 with TRBJ2-4, with 10 bases fitting TRBD1. The CDR3 has 14 amino acids. Trimming removed 4 bases from V and 15 bases from J; junction bases left unmatched: 12. Germline CDR1 reads SEHNR; CDR2 reads FQNEAQ (reference sequence). In DNA, the CDR3 is TGTGCCAGCAGCTCGACAGGGGGCCCCTTTGATCGGTACTTC. Translating it yields CASSSTGGPFDRYF. The entire variable domain, with the rest obtained from reference TRBV7-9 and TRBJ2-4, is as follows: DTGVSQNPRHKITKRGQNVTFRCDPISEHNRLYWYRQTLGQGPEFLTYFQNEAQLEKSRLLSDRFSAERPKGSFSTLEIQRTEQGDSAMYLCASSSTGGPFDRYFGAGTRLSVL.

The chain has TRBV7-9 and TRBJ2-1, with D unresolved. The V end was cut by 5 bases, the J end by 7 bases, with 21 bases between. The CDR3 has 16 amino acids. Looked up from germline, CDR1 is SEHNR and CDR2 is FQNEAQ (reference sequence). The CDR3 nucleotides are TGTGCCAGCAGCCCCCTTATAAGAGAGGCAGCGAATGAGCAGTTCTTC. Amino acids: CASSPLIREAANEQFF.

About this clone: Other DNA sequences in this specimen translate into the identical CDR3. The chain recombines TRBV5-6 with TRBJ2-1; no reliable D call. V gave up 4 bases and J gave up 4 bases, with 9 bases separating them. Germline CDR1 and CDR2: SGHDT and YYEEEE. The CDR3 totals 13 residues. CDR3 nucleotides: TGTGCCAGCAGCCCCCGCCGGTACAATGAGCAGTTCTTC. It is translated as CASSPRRYNEQFF. Looking up the rest from reference TRBV5-6 and TRBJ2-1 gives the full variable domain: DAGVTQSPTHLIKTRGQQVTLRCSPKSGHDTVSWYQQALGQGPQFIFQYYEEEERQRGNFPDRFSGHQFPNYSSELNVNALLLGDSALYLCASSPRRYNEQFFGPGTRLTVL.

The gene calls are TRBV30 and TRBJ1-2, with 9 bases fitting TRBD1. Unmatched junction bases numbered 12, after V lost 3 bases and J lost 4 bases. The CDR3 contains 16 residues. Germline V CDR1 and CDR2: GTSNPN, SVGIG (reference sequence). The CDR3 DNA reads TGTGCCTGGAGCGAACCCCGAACAGGGGGCGTCTATGGCTACACCTTC. It is translated as CAWSEPRTGGVYGYTF.

The chain joins TRBV19 to TRBJ1-2; D is ambiguous. Germline V gene sequence: CDR1 LNHDA, CDR2 SQIVND (reference sequence). The CDR3 totals 15 residues. V dropped 5 bases and J dropped 4 bases, with 17 bases sitting between them. The CDR3: CASSLRPTAAYGYTF. In nucleotides, the CDR3 is TGTGCCAGTAGTCTCCGGCCCACAGCGGCCTATGGCTACACCTTC.

The chain uses TRBV6-5 and TRBJ2-7; TRBD1 might be the D (5 bases). Trimming took off 5 bases at V and 3 bases at J, with 11 bases between the two ends. Germline CDR1 and CDR2: MNHEY and SVGAGI. The CDR3 sequence is 13 residues long. Here the CDR3 reads CASSMDINYEQYF. The DNA for the CDR3 is TGTGCCAGCAGTATGGACATCAACTACGAGCAGTACTTC.

V is TRBV7-9 and J is TRBJ2-5; no reliable D call. With 1 base removed from V and 0 bases from J, the gap between germline ends came to 12 bases. This CDR3 contains 16 residues. CDR1 SEHNR and CDR2 FQNEAQ come from the germline V gene (reference sequence). CDR3 coding DNA: TGTGCCAGCAGCTTAGGCCCGCGTTCGTACCAAGAGACCCAGTACTTC. Translation gives CASSLGPRSYQETQYF. The whole variable domain, remainder taken from reference TRBV7-9 and TRBJ2-5, is DTGVSQNPRHKITKRGQNVTFRCDPISEHNRLYWYRQTLGQGPEFLTYFQNEAQLEKSRLLSDRFSAERPKGSFSTLEIQRTEQGDSAMYLCASSLGPRSYQETQYFGPGTRLLVL.

The rearrangement joins TRBV6-6 to TRBJ2-7; 11 bases line up with TRBD2. This CDR3 is built from 14 residues. Germline V gene lookup returns CDR1 MNHNY and CDR2 SVGAGI (reference sequence). The J segment lost 4 bases and the V segment lost 6 bases, leaving 5 bases of the junction unmatched. The CDR3, as DNA: TGTGCCAGCAGCAACATAGCGGGAGGGTACGAGCAGTACTTC. Translated: CASSNIAGGYEQYF.

The V call is TRBV7-6, the J call TRBJ2-2, with D possibly TRBD1 on 6 matching bases. CDR1 is SGHVS and CDR2 is FNYEAQ in the germline V gene. There are 13 residues in the CDR3. Between the trimmed V and J ends, which lost 5 bases and 4 bases, there was a span of 8 bases. The CDR3 spells CASSDRTTGELFF. The CDR3 DNA reads TGTGCCAGCAGCGACAGGACCACCGGGGAGCTGTTTTTT.